There are a few counts of the clone carrying this TCR beta chain. TCRdb called the reads again in MiXCR, with one record for every CDR3 protein. The table includes more than 350,000 distinct CDR3 sequences, about a third detected once. This specimen belongs to a study of T cell repertoires in cytomegalovirus infection. CDR3 length: 19 residues. Trimming took 6 bases from V and 0 from J; bases not matched to a gene: 12. The germline V gene has CDR1 SEHNR and CDR2 FQNEAQ (reference sequence). The sample consisted of PBMCs. The rearrangement links TRBV7-9 to TRBJ1-6, with 9 nucleotides matching TRBD1. This TCR derives from a human donor in good health (CMV status not recorded). Some clones in this sample may be carry-over from other donors' samples. The CDR3 region has the DNA TGTGCCAGCAGTTATAGATTACAGGGGGCCAGCTCCTATAATTCACCCCTCCACTTT. Its protein is CASSYRLQGASSYNSPLHF.